Listed below are T cell receptor beta chains from one sample, sequenced in a study of technical replicates of blood from a handful of donors. Sequencing used immunoSEQ multiplex PCR; TCRdb keeps in-frame clones, though not all of them. Of around 29,000 clones listed, just over 90% are singletons. Sequencing was done on a sample of PBMCs. The source of these receptors is a human donor in good health. Some clones in this sample may be carry-over from other donors' samples. Each CDR3 is given with its conserved first and last residue. The D gene is left open where the match is weak. Clone size appears in some rows only: once, few, many, or a class for an expanded clone.

J gene: TRBJ2-5; D gene: .; clone size: once; V gene: TRBV20-1; CDR3 protein: CSPGTQETQYF; CDR3 DNA: TGCAGTCCGGGGACACAAGAGACCCAGTACTTC
J gene: TRBJ2-3; D gene: .; clone size: once; V gene: TRBV7-3; CDR3 protein: CASSLTARAWGVRDTQYF; CDR3 DNA: TGTGCCAGCAGCTTAACCGCCCGGGCCTGGGGGGTTCGTGATACGCAGTATTTT
J gene: TRBJ1-1; D gene: .; clone size: .; V gene: TRBV29-1; CDR3 protein: CSVAQTGRSTEAFF; CDR3 DNA: TGCAGCGTTGCCCAGACAGGTAGAAGCACTGAAGCTTTCTTT
J gene: TRBJ1-1; D gene: .; clone size: .; V gene: TRBV30; CDR3 protein: CAWSALEAFF; CDR3 DNA: TGTGCCTGGAGTGCCCTTGAAGCTTTCTTT
J gene: TRBJ2-7; D gene: TRBD1; clone size: .; V gene: TRBV19; CDR3 protein: CASSAGQANSYEQYF; CDR3 DNA: TGTGCCAGTAGTGCCGGACAGGCGAACTCCTACGAGCAGTACTTC
J gene: TRBJ1-4; D gene: TRBD1; clone size: .; V gene: TRBV2; CDR3 protein: CASSRQGVKEKLFF; CDR3 DNA: TGTGCCAGCAGTAGGCAGGGGGTGAAGGAAAAACTGTTTTTT
J gene: TRBJ2-3; D gene: TRBD1; clone size: .; V gene: TRBV18; CDR3 protein: CASSPVDRGLISTDTQYF; CDR3 DNA: TGTGCCAGCTCACCGGTGGACAGGGGCTTGATTAGCACAGATACGCAGTATTTT
J gene: TRBJ2-2; D gene: TRBD2; clone size: .; V gene: TRBV7-2; CDR3 protein: CASSLGTSGGARGTGELFF; CDR3 DNA: TGTGCCAGCAGCTTAGGGACTAGCGGGGGGGCCCGGGGCACCGGGGAGCTGTTTTTT
J gene: TRBJ2-5; D gene: .; clone size: .; V gene: TRBV30; CDR3 protein: CAWSVREETQYF; CDR3 DNA: TGTGCCTGGAGTGTACGTGAGGAGACCCAGTACTTC
J gene: TRBJ2-2; D gene: TRBD2; clone size: .; V gene: TRBV5-1; CDR3 protein: CASSLVGRETGELFF; CDR3 DNA: TGCGCCAGCAGCTTGGTCGGGAGGGAAACCGGGGAGCTGTTTTTT
J gene: TRBJ2-1; D gene: TRBD1; clone size: .; V gene: TRBV5-6; CDR3 protein: CASIFRGPRSNEQFF; CDR3 DNA: TGTGCCAGCATTTTCAGGGGGCCGAGAAGCAATGAGCAGTTCTTC
J gene: TRBJ2-3; D gene: TRBD1; clone size: once; V gene: TRBV5-3; CDR3 protein: CARSLAGTGEDTQYF; CDR3 DNA: TGTGCCAGAAGCTTGGCCGGGACAGGGGAAGATACGCAGTATTTT
J gene: TRBJ1-3; D gene: .; clone size: .; V gene: TRBV4-1; CDR3 protein: CASSQDPGVGNTIYF; CDR3 DNA: TGCGCCAGCAGCCAAGATCCAGGGGTTGGAAACACCATATATTTT
J gene: TRBJ2-2; D gene: TRBD2; clone size: .; V gene: TRBV10-3; CDR3 protein: CAISELGRGTGELFF; CDR3 DNA: TGTGCCATCAGTGAGCTGGGGCGGGGGACCGGGGAGCTGTTTTTT
J gene: TRBJ1-1; D gene: TRBD1; clone size: .; V gene: TRBV30; CDR3 protein: CAWSDPSTGRSTEAFF; CDR3 DNA: TGTGCCTGGAGTGACCCTTCGACAGGGCGATCCACTGAAGCTTTCTTT
J gene: TRBJ2-3; D gene: .; clone size: .; V gene: TRBV5-1; CDR3 protein: CASSLDPGTDTQYF; CDR3 DNA: TGCGCCAGCAGCTTGGATCCAGGCACAGATACGCAGTATTTT
J gene: TRBJ2-5; D gene: .; clone size: .; V gene: TRBV5-6; CDR3 protein: CASAYGVVETQYF; CDR3 DNA: TGTGCCAGCGCGTACGGAGTGGTAGAGACCCAGTACTTC
J gene: TRBJ2-2; D gene: .; clone size: .; V gene: TRBV25-1; CDR3 protein: CASSEFTRDTGELFF; CDR3 DNA: TGTGCCAGCAGTGAATTCACCCGGGATACCGGGGAGCTGTTTTTT
J gene: TRBJ2-1; D gene: TRBD2; clone size: .; V gene: TRBV6-6; CDR3 protein: CASIMTSGGAEQFF; CDR3 DNA: TGTGCCAGCATTATGACTAGCGGGGGGGCTGAGCAGTTCTTC
J gene: TRBJ2-5; D gene: .; clone size: .; V gene: TRBV18; CDR3 protein: CASSPRGETQYF; CDR3 DNA: TGTGCCAGCTCACCAAGAGGCGAGACCCAGTACTTC
J gene: TRBJ1-2; D gene: .; clone size: .; V gene: TRBV4-1; CDR3 protein: CASTLSAGTNYGYTF; CDR3 DNA: TGCGCCAGCACCCTAAGTGCCGGGACTAACTATGGCTACACCTTC
J gene: TRBJ2-1; D gene: TRBD2; clone size: .; V gene: TRBV6-4; CDR3 protein: CASAGTSGTLDEQFF; CDR3 DNA: TGTGCCAGCGCCGGGACTAGCGGGACTCTGGATGAGCAGTTCTTC
J gene: TRBJ2-7; D gene: TRBD2; clone size: .; V gene: TRBV11-1; CDR3 protein: CASSLTSGRPGSYEQYF; CDR3 DNA: TGTGCCAGCAGCTTAACCAGCGGGAGGCCTGGGTCCTACGAGCAGTACTTC
J gene: TRBJ2-7; D gene: TRBD2; clone size: .; V gene: TRBV6-1; CDR3 protein: CASSERLAGASEQYF; CDR3 DNA: TGTGCCAGCAGTGAAAGGCTAGCGGGAGCTTCCGAGCAGTACTTC
J gene: TRBJ2-2; D gene: .; clone size: few; V gene: TRBV7-2; CDR3 protein: CASSLVQGLSSGELFF; CDR3 DNA: TGTGCCAGCAGCTTAGTTCAGGGACTGTCCTCCGGGGAGCTGTTTTTT
J gene: TRBJ2-3; D gene: .; clone size: .; V gene: TRBV10-3; CDR3 protein: CAISAAGYTDTQYF; CDR3 DNA: TGTGCCATCAGTGCGGCGGGGTACACAGATACGCAGTATTTT
J gene: TRBJ2-7; D gene: TRBD2; clone size: .; V gene: TRBV5-1; CDR3 protein: CASSLVLAGGAYEQYF; CDR3 DNA: TGCGCCAGCAGCTTGGTCCTAGCGGGAGGCGCCTACGAGCAGTACTTC
J gene: TRBJ2-3; D gene: TRBD2; clone size: once; V gene: TRBV5-4; CDR3 protein: CASSPGLAGLTDTQYF; CDR3 DNA: TGTGCCAGCAGCCCCGGACTAGCGGGGCTCACAGATACGCAGTATTTT
J gene: TRBJ1-2; D gene: TRBD1; clone size: once; V gene: TRBV19; CDR3 protein: CASSSRTGSRSFYGYTF; CDR3 DNA: TGTGCCAGTAGTTCAAGGACAGGGTCTCGGTCCTTCTATGGCTACACCTTC
J gene: TRBJ1-4; D gene: .; clone size: .; V gene: TRBV7-9; CDR3 protein: CASSLDGGNREKLFF; CDR3 DNA: TGTGCCAGCAGCTTAGATGGGGGGAATCGGGAAAAACTGTTTTTT
J gene: TRBJ2-3; D gene: TRBD2; clone size: .; V gene: TRBV7-6; CDR3 protein: CASSPSGNLRDTQYF; CDR3 DNA: TGTGCCAGCAGCCCCAGCGGGAACCTAAGAGATACGCAGTATTTT
J gene: TRBJ1-2; D gene: .; clone size: .; V gene: TRBV9; CDR3 protein: CASSVDGGFYGYTF; CDR3 DNA: TGTGCCAGCAGCGTAGATGGGGGCTTCTATGGCTACACCTTC
J gene: TRBJ2-7; D gene: TRBD1; clone size: .; V gene: TRBV2; CDR3 protein: CASSNAVGGQGARYEQYF; CDR3 DNA: TGTGCCAGCAGCAACGCCGTCGGGGGACAGGGGGCGCGGTACGAGCAGTACTTC
J gene: TRBJ1-4; D gene: TRBD1; clone size: .; V gene: TRBV30; CDR3 protein: CAWGTGAGKLFF; CDR3 DNA: TGTGCCTGGGGAACAGGGGCCGGAAAACTGTTTTTT
J gene: TRBJ1-5; D gene: TRBD1; clone size: .; V gene: TRBV27; CDR3 protein: CASSPDRGNQPQHF; CDR3 DNA: TGTGCCAGCAGTCCAGACAGGGGTAATCAGCCCCAGCATTTT
J gene: TRBJ1-1; D gene: .; clone size: .; V gene: TRBV5-4; CDR3 protein: CASSLAGVPTEAFF; CDR3 DNA: TGTGCCAGCAGCTTAGCAGGGGTTCCCACTGAAGCTTTCTTT
J gene: TRBJ1-1; D gene: .; clone size: .; V gene: TRBV2; CDR3 protein: CASSPRGTANTEAFF; CDR3 DNA: TGTGCCAGCAGTCCTCGGGGGACGGCGAACACTGAAGCTTTCTTT
J gene: TRBJ2-7; D gene: TRBD1; clone size: .; V gene: TRBV5-8; CDR3 protein: CASRLRDRGPEQYF; CDR3 DNA: TGTGCCAGCAGACTCCGGGACAGGGGGCCCGAGCAGTACTTC
J gene: TRBJ1-4; D gene: TRBD1; clone size: .; V gene: TRBV5-1; CDR3 protein: CASSRGQGATWSGEKLFF; CDR3 DNA: TGCGCCAGCAGCCGAGGACAGGGGGCGACGTGGTCTGGGGAAAAACTGTTTTTT
J gene: TRBJ2-5; D gene: TRBD1; clone size: .; V gene: TRBV19; CDR3 protein: CASSINLIRGRETQYF; CDR3 DNA: TGTGCCAGTAGTATCAATTTGATCAGGGGGCGGGAGACCCAGTACTTC
J gene: TRBJ2-3; D gene: .; clone size: .; V gene: TRBV5-6; CDR3 protein: CASSLAVAVTDTQYF; CDR3 DNA: TGTGCCAGCAGCTTGGCGGTAGCGGTCACAGATACGCAGTATTTT
J gene: TRBJ2-5; D gene: .; clone size: .; V gene: TRBV4-1; CDR3 protein: CASSQEGSGKKTQYF; CDR3 DNA: TGCGCCAGCAGCCAAGAGGGGTCAGGGAAGAAGACCCAGTACTTC
J gene: TRBJ1-1; D gene: .; clone size: few; V gene: TRBV10-1; CDR3 protein: CASRPTGNTEAFF; CDR3 DNA: TGCGCCAGCAGGCCCACAGGGAACACTGAAGCTTTCTTT
J gene: TRBJ2-3; D gene: TRBD2; clone size: .; V gene: TRBV19; CDR3 protein: CASSIDLSGSFADTQYF; CDR3 DNA: TGTGCCAGTAGTATAGATTTAAGCGGGAGCTTTGCAGATACGCAGTATTTT
J gene: TRBJ2-1; D gene: TRBD2; clone size: .; V gene: TRBV5-1; CDR3 protein: CASSLGLAGYNEQFF; CDR3 DNA: TGCGCCAGCAGCTTGGGACTAGCGGGGTACAATGAGCAGTTCTTC
J gene: TRBJ1-2; D gene: TRBD1; clone size: .; V gene: TRBV27; CDR3 protein: CASSLQGVGGGYTF; CDR3 DNA: TGTGCCAGCAGTTTGCAGGGGGTTGGGGGTGGCTACACCTTC
J gene: TRBJ2-7; D gene: TRBD2; clone size: once; V gene: TRBV7-3; CDR3 protein: CASSIPERELYEQYF; CDR3 DNA: TGTGCCAGCAGCATACCCGAGCGGGAGCTCTACGAGCAGTACTTC
J gene: TRBJ2-2; D gene: .; clone size: .; V gene: TRBV20-1; CDR3 protein: CSATGSGELFF; CDR3 DNA: TGCAGTGCTACGGGTAGCGGGGAGCTGTTTTTT
J gene: TRBJ1-5; D gene: .; clone size: .; V gene: TRBV7-9; CDR3 protein: CASSLYGSNQPQHF; CDR3 DNA: TGTGCCAGCAGCTTATACGGTTCAAATCAGCCCCAGCATTTT